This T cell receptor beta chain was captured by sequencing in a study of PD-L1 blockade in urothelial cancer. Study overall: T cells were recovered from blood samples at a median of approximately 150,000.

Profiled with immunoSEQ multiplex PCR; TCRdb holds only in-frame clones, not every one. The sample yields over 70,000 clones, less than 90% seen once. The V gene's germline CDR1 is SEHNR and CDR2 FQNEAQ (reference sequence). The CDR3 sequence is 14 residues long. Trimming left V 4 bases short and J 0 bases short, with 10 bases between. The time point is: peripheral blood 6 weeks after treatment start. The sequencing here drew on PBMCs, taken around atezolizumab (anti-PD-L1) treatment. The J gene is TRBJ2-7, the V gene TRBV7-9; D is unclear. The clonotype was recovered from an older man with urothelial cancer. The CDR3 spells CASSSYSSSYEQYF. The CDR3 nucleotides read TGTGCCAGCAGCTCCTACTCGAGCTCCTACGAGCAGTACTTC.